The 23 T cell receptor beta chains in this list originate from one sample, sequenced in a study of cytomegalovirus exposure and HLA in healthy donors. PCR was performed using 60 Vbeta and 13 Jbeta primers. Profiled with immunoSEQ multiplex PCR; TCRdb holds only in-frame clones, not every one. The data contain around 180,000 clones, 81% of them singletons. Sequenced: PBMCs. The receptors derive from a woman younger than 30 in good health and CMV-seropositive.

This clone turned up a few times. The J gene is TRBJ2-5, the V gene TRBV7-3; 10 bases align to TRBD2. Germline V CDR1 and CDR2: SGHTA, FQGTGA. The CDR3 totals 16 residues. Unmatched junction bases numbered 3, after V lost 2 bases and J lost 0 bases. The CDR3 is CASSLLSGGDQETQYF. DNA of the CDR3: TGTGCCAGCAGCTTACTCAGCGGGGGGGACCAAGAGACCCAGTACTTC.

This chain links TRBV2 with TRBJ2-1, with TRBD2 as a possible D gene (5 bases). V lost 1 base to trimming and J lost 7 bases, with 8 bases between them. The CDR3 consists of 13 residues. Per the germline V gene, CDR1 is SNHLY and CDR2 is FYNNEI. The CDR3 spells CASSEGGGNEQFF. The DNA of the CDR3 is TGTGCCAGCAGTGAAGGAGGCGGGAATGAGCAGTTCTTC.

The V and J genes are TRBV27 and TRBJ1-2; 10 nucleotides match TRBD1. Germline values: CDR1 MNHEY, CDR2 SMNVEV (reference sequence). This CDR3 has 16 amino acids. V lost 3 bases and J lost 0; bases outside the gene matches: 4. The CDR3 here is CASSFLGQGANYGYTF. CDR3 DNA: TGTGCCAGCAGTTTTCTTGGACAGGGGGCTAACTATGGCTACACCTTC.

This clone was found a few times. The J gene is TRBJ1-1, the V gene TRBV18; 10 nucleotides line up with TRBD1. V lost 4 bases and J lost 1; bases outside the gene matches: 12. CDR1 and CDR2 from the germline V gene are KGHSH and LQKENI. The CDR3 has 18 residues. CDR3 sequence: CASSLLETGGRGNTEAFF. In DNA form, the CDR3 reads TGTGCCAGCTCACTTCTGGAGACAGGGGGCCGGGGGAACACTGAAGCTTTCTTT.

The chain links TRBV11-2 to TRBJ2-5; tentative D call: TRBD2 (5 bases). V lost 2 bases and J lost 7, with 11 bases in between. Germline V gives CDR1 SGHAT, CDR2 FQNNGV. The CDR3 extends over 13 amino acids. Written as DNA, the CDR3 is TGTGCCAGCAGCTTAATGCTAGCTGGGACCCAGTACTTC. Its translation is CASSLMLAGTQYF. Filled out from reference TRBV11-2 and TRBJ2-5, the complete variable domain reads EAGVAQSPRYKIIEKRQSVAFWCNPISGHATLYWYQQILGQGPKLLIQFQNNGVVDDSQLPKDRFSAERLKGVDSTLKIQPAKLEDSAVYLCASSLMLAGTQYFGPGTRLLVL.

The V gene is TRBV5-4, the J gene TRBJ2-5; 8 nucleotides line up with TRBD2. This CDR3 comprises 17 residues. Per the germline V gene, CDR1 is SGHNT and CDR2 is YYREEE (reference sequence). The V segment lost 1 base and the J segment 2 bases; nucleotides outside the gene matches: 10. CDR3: CASSLSLAGGLQETQYF. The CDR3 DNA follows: TGTGCCAGCAGCTTGAGCCTGGCGGGGGGATTACAAGAGACCCAGTACTTC.

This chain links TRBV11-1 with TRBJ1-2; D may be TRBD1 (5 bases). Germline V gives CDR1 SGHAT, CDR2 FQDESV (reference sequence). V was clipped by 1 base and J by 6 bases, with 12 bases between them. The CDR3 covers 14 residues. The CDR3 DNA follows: TGTGCCAGCAGCTTAGGGCGGGGCGCAGATGGCTACACCTTC. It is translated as CASSLGRGADGYTF.

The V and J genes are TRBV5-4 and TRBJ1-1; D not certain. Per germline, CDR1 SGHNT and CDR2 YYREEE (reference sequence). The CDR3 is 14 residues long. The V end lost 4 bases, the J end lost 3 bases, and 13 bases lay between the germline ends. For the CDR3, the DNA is TGTGCCAGCAGCGGATCCGGGTCCCACACTGAAGCTTTCTTT. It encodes CASSGSGSHTEAFF.

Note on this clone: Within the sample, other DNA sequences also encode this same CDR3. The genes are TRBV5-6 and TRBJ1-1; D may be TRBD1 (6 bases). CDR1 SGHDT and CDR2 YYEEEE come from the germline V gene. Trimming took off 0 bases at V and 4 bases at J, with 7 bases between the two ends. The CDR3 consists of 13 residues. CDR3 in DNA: TGTGCCAGCAGCTTGGGCAGGGGCACTGAAGCTTTCTTT. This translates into CASSLGRGTEAFF.

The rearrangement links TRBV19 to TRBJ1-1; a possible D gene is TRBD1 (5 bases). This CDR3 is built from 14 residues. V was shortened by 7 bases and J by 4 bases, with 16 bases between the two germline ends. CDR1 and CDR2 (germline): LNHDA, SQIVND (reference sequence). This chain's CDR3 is CASTTLGEGTEAFF. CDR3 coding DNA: TGTGCCAGTACGACGTTAGGGGAGGGCACTGAAGCTTTCTTT.

DNA of the CDR3: TGCGCCAGCAGCCCCGGACAGGGGGCAGGGAATGAGCAGTTCTTC. This gives the protein CASSPGQGAGNEQFF. The chain carries TRBV5-1 and TRBJ2-1, with 11 bases that match TRBD1. Trimming cost V 4 bases and J 7 bases; bases outside gene matches: 7. The germline CDR1 and CDR2 sequences are SGHRS and YFSETQ. This CDR3 has 15 residues.

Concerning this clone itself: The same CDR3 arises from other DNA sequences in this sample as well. CDR3 bases: TGTGCCAGCAGCCTAGTCGGGACAGGGGATGGATATCAGCCCCAGCATTTT. The encoded protein is CASSLVGTGDGYQPQHF. V and J are TRBV7-8 and TRBJ1-5, with TRBD1 matching 10 bases. Per germline, CDR1 SGHVS and CDR2 FQNEAQ. J lost 5 bases, V lost 5 bases, and 12 bases had no gene match. The CDR3 contains 17 residues.

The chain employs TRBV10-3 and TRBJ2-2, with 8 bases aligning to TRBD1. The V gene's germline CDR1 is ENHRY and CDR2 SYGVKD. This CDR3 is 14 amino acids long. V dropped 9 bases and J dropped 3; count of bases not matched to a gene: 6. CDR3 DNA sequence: TGTGCCATTTCGGGACAGGCTTACACCGGGGAGCTGTTTTTT. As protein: CAISGQAYTGELFF.

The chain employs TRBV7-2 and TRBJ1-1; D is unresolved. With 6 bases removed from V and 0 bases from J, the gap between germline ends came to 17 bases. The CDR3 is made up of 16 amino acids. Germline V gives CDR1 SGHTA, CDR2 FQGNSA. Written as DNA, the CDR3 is TGTGCCAGCAGTCTATTTATAGCCGGAATGAACACTGAAGCTTTCTTT. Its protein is CASSLFIAGMNTEAFF.

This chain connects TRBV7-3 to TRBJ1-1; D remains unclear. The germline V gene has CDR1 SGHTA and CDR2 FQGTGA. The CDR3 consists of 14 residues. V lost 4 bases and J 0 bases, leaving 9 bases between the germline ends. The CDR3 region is CASSSGVLNTEAFF. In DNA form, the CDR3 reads TGTGCCAGCAGCTCCGGGGTCTTGAACACTGAAGCTTTCTTT.

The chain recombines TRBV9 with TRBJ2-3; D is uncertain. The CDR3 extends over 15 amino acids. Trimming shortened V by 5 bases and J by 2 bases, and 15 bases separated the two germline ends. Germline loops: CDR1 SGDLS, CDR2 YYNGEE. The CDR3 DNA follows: TGTGCCAGCAGGGGTACCCTTGCGGCCACAGATACGCAGTATTTT. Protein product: CASRGTLAATDTQYF. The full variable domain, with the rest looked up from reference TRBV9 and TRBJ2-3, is DSGVTQTPKHLITATGQRVTLRCSPRSGDLSVYWYQQSLDQGLQFLIQYYNGEERAKGNILERFSAQQFPDLHSELNLSSLELGDSALYFCASRGTLAATDTQYFGPGTRLTVL.

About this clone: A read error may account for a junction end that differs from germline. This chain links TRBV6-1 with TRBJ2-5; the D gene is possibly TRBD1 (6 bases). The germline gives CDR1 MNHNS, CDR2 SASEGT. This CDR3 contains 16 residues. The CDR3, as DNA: TGTGCCAGCAGTGAGACTCACTGGACAGTCCAAGGGACCCAGTACTTC. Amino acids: CASSETHWTVQGTQYF.

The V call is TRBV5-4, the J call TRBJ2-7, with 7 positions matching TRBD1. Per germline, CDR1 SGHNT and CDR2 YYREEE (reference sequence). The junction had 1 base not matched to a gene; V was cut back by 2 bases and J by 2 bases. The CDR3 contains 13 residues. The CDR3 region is CASSLQGPYEQYV. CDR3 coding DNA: TGTGCCAGCAGCTTACAGGGGCCCTACGAGCAGTACGTC.

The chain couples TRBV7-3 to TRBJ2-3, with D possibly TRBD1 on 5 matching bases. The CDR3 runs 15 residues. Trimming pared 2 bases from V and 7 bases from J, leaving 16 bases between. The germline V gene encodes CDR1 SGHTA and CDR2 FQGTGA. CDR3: CASSLAAQGRYTQYF. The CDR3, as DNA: TGTGCCAGCAGCTTAGCAGCCCAGGGAAGATATACGCAGTATTTT.

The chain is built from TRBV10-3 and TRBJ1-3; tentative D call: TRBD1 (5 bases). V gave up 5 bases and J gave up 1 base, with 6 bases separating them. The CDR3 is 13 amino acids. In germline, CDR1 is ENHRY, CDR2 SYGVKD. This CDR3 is CAISTGSGNTIYF. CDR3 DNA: TGTGCCATCAGTACAGGTTCTGGAAACACCATATATTTT.

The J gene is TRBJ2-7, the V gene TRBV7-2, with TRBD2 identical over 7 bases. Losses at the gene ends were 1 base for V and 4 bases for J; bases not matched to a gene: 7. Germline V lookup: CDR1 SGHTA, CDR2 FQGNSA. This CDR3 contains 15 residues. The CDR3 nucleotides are TGTGCCAGCAGCTTAGGGGGGGGGAGCCAGTACGAGCAGTACGTC. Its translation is CASSLGGGSQYEQYV.

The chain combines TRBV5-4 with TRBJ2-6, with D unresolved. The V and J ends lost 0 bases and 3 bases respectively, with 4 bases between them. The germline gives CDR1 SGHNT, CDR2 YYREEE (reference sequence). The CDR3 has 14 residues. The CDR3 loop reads CASSLAIGANVLTF. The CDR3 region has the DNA TGTGCCAGCAGCTTGGCCATTGGGGCCAACGTCCTGACTTTC. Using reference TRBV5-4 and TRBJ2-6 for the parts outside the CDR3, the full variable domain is ETGVTQSPTHLIKTRGQQVTLRCSSQSGHNTVSWYQQALGQGPQFIFQYYREEENGRGNFPPRFSGLQFPNYSSELNVNALELDDSALYLCASSLAIGANVLTFGAGSRLTVL.

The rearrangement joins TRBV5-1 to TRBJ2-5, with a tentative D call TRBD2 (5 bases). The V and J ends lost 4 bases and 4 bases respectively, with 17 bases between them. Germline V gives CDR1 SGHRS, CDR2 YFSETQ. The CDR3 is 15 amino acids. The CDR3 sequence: CASSRTGPRGETQYF. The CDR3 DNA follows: TGCGCCAGCAGCCGCACGGGCCCCCGGGGAGAGACCCAGTACTTC. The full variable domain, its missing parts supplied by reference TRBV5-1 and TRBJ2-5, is KAGVTQTPRYLIKTRGQQVTLSCSPISGHRSVSWYQQTPGQGLQFLFEYFSETQRNKGNFPGRFSGRQFSNSRSEMNVSTLELGDSALYLCASSRTGPRGETQYFGPGTRLLVL.